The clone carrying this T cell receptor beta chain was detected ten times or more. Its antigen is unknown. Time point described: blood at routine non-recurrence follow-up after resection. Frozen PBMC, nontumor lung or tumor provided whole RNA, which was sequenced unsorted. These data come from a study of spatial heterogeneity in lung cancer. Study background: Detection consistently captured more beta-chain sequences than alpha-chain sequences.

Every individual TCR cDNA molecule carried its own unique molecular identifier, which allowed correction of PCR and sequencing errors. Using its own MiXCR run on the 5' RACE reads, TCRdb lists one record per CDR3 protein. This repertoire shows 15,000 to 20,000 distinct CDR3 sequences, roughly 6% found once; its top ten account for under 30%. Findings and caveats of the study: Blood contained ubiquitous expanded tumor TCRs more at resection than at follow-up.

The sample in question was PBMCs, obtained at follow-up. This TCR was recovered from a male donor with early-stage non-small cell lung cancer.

The DNA of the CDR3 is TGTGCCAGCAGCCCTGGGGCCAACGTCCTGACTTTC. The encoded protein is CASSPGANVLTF. The chain has TRBV9 and TRBJ2-6; no clear D gene. The V end lost 4 bases, the J end lost 2 bases, and 1 base lay between the germline ends. The CDR3 is 12 amino acids. From germline, CDR1 is SGDLS and CDR2 YYNGEE.